The rows below give T cell receptor beta chains drawn from one sample of a study of human T cells and chemical hapten exposure. TCRdb re-analysed the RACE reads in MiXCR, keeping a single row per CDR3 protein. The sample lists 330,000 or so distinct CDR3 sequences, about 6% seen once, with under 7% in the top ten. The source was whole blood, collected in connection with sensitization to the hapten diphenylcyclopropenone (DPC). The source is a young woman with alopecia areata. Some clones in this sample may be carry-over from other donors' samples. Both conserved end residues are part of each CDR3. A D gene is named only where the DNA matches it firmly. Clone sizes are given selectively: once, few, many, or a class where the clone is expanded.

size	V	D	J	CDR3	DNA
many	TRBV28	TRBD1	TRBJ1-6	CASSLRGTVHPRKEMALHF	TGTGCCAGCAGTTTACGAGGGACAGTTCACCCCCGAAAAGAAATGGCCCTCCACTTT
many	TRBV6-1	NA	TRBJ1-1	CASSPPGTYVEAFF	TGTGCCAGCAGTCCCCCGGGGACATACGTTGAAGCTTTCTTT
few	TRBV6-1	TRBD2	TRBJ2-5	CASRPGLAGGPQETQYF	TGTGCCAGCAGGCCGGGACTAGCGGGGGGGCCGCAAGAGACCCAGTACTTC
NA	TRBV2	NA	TRBJ1-2	CASSEGGDPYGYTF	TGTGCCAGCAGTGAAGGGGGCGACCCCTATGGCTACACCTTC
many	TRBV4-1	NA	TRBJ2-3	CASSQESLPRRGAGTDTQYF	TGCGCCAGCAGCCAAGAGTCCCTCCCTAGGAGGGGGGCCGGCACAGATACGCAGTATTTT
many	TRBV10-3	TRBD2	TRBJ2-3	CAISGASGVGTQYF	TGTGCCATCAGTGGGGCTAGCGGGGTAGGAACGCAGTATTTT
few	TRBV18	NA	TRBJ1-1	CASSGLPNTEAFF	TGTGCCAGCTCTGGACTGCCAAACACTGAAGCTTTCTTT
NA	TRBV6-5	NA	TRBJ2-7	CASSPRVLSYEQYF	TGTGCCAGCAGTCCTCGGGTCCTCTCCTACGAGCAGTACTTC
NA	TRBV5-6	NA	TRBJ1-5	CASSLGTGQPQHF	TGTGCCAGCAGCTTGGGGACGGGCCAGCCCCAGCATTTT
few	TRBV27	TRBD1	TRBJ2-7	CASSLNSGQGGFLEYF	TGTGCCAGCAGTCTAAACTCAGGACAGGGTGGATTTCTAGAGTACTTC
few	TRBV5-6	NA	TRBJ2-7	CASSPLEAAYEQYF	TGTGCCAGCAGCCCGTTGGAGGCAGCCTACGAGCAGTACTTC
many	TRBV29-1	NA	TRBJ2-3	CSVARSEGEDTQYF	TGCAGCGTTGCCCGCAGCGAGGGTGAAGATACGCAGTATTTT
many	TRBV3-1	NA	TRBJ1-6	CASSQARDSPLHF	TGTGCCAGCAGCCAAGCCCGGGATTCACCCCTCCACTTT
few	TRBV11-2	NA	TRBJ2-1	CASRGYGANDNEQFF	TGTGCCAGCAGGGGATATGGGGCGAACGACAATGAGCAGTTCTTC
many	TRBV10-3	NA	TRBJ1-1	CAARQSLNTEAFF	TGTGCCGCACGACAGAGCTTGAACACTGAAGCTTTCTTT
many	TRBV7-2	TRBD2	TRBJ2-7	CASSSNSGAYEQYF	TGTGCCAGCAGCTCCAATAGCGGGGCTTACGAGCAGTACTTC
few	TRBV12-3/TRBV12-4	NA	TRBJ2-6	CASSPPGAGANVLTF	TGTGCCAGCAGTCCCCCCGGGGCGGGGGCCAACGTCCTGACTTTC
few	TRBV21-1	NA	TRBJ1-2	CASSKEGRCYGYTF	TGTGCCAGCAGCAAAGAAGGCAGGTGCTATGGCTACACCTTC
few	TRBV12-3/TRBV12-4	TRBD1	TRBJ1-4	CASSSGDSSNEKLFF	TGTGCCAGCAGCTCAGGGGACAGTTCTAATGAAAAACTGTTTTTT
NA	TRBV5-8	NA	TRBJ2-5	CASSLDSRPQETQYF	TGTGCCAGCAGCTTGGACAGTCGACCTCAAGAGACCCAGTACTTC
many	TRBV3-1	TRBD2	TRBJ2-7	CASSRGLASYEQYF	TGTGCCAGCAGCCGAGGACTAGCGAGCTACGAGCAGTACTTC
many	TRBV29-1	TRBD1	TRBJ1-2	CSVEGQGVGDYTF	TGCAGCGTTGAGGGACAGGGTGTAGGCGACTACACCTTC
few	TRBV18	TRBD1	TRBJ2-7	CASSSDRGGEEQYF	TGTGCCAGCTCATCGGACAGGGGAGGAGAAGAGCAGTACTTC
NA	TRBV11-1	NA	TRBJ2-1	CASSRHSDYNEQFF	TGTGCCAGCAGCAGGCATTCTGACTACAATGAGCAGTTCTTC
many	TRBV7-9	NA	TRBJ1-2	CASSLGTGGANYGYTF	TGTGCCAGCAGCTTAGGAACGGGCGGCGCTAACTATGGCTACACCTTC
many	TRBV10-3	TRBD1	TRBJ1-4	CAISDGTGNEKLFF	TGTGCCATCAGTGACGGGACAGGGAATGAAAAACTGTTTTTT
many	TRBV13	TRBD2	TRBJ2-3	CASSSSSGGPTDTQYF	TGTGCCAGCAGCTCGTCTAGCGGGGGGCCCACAGATACGCAGTATTTT
few	TRBV5-1	NA	TRBJ2-3	CASSLAGVSTDTQYF	TGCGCCAGCAGCTTGGCGGGGGTTTCCACAGATACGCAGTATTTT
many	TRBV6-2/TRBV6-3	NA	TRBJ2-7	CASSYTGVGYEQYF	TGTGCCAGCAGTTACACAGGCGTCGGTTACGAGCAGTACTTC
few	TRBV4-1	TRBD1	TRBJ1-3	CASSQPREGASSGNTIYF	TGCGCCAGCAGCCAACCACGAGAGGGGGCATCCTCTGGAAACACCATATATTTT
many	TRBV4-2	NA	TRBJ1-4	CASGQETANEKLFF	TGTGCCAGCGGCCAAGAGACTGCTAATGAAAAACTGTTTTTT
many	TRBV5-1	TRBD2	TRBJ2-1	CASSSTSGLYNEQFF	TGCGCCAGCAGTTCTACTAGCGGGTTATACAATGAGCAGTTCTTC
NA	TRBV27	NA	TRBJ2-3	CASSPAVDTQYF	TGTGCCAGCAGTCCGGCGGTAGATACGCAGTATTTT
many	TRBV11-2	NA	TRBJ2-2	CASSLQGGFAGELFF	TGTGCCAGCAGCTTACAGGGGGGGTTCGCCGGGGAGCTGTTTTTT
few	TRBV25-1	NA	TRBJ1-1	CASIGTGTEAFF	TGTGCCAGCATTGGGACCGGGACTGAAGCTTTCTTT
NA	TRBV27	NA	TRBJ1-5	CASCDSINQPQHF	TGTGCCAGCTGTGACAGTATAAATCAGCCCCAGCATTTT
NA	TRBV7-9	TRBD2	TRBJ2-5	CASSSGLAHQETQYF	TGTGCCAGCAGCTCGGGACTAGCCCACCAAGAGACCCAGTACTTC
many	TRBV5-1	TRBD1	TRBJ1-3	CASSISPGGSGNTIYF	TGCGCCAGCAGCATATCCCCAGGGGGCTCGGGAAACACCATATATTTT
many	TRBV7-2	NA	TRBJ1-4	CASSFNGANEKLFF	TGTGCCAGCAGCTTCAATGGGGCTAATGAAAAACTGTTTTTT
few	TRBV7-3	NA	TRBJ1-5	CASSFGGNGNQPQHF	TGTGCCAGCAGCTTCGGAGGAAATGGCAATCAGCCCCAGCATTTT
few	TRBV20-1	NA	TRBJ1-5	CSASTRAGPQHF	TGCAGTGCTAGTACCAGGGCAGGTCCCCAGCATTTT
few	TRBV27	NA	TRBJ2-7	CASSAPYEEQYF	TGTGCCAGCAGTGCCCCCTACGAGGAGCAGTACTTC
few	TRBV5-1	NA	TRBJ2-5	CASRLTPQETQYF	TGCGCCAGCAGATTGACACCTCAAGAGACCCAGTACTTC
NA	TRBV7-8	NA	TRBJ1-5	CASSFQGQDQPQHF	TGTGCCAGCAGCTTTCAGGGGCAGGATCAGCCCCAGCATTTT
NA	TRBV5-1	TRBD2	TRBJ2-3	CASSLELAGRDTQYF	TGCGCCAGCAGCTTGGAACTAGCGGGGAGAGATACGCAGTATTTT
many	TRBV7-7	NA	TRBJ2-3	CASSASTTDTQYF	TGTGCTAGCAGCGCAAGTACCACAGATACGCAGTATTTT
few	TRBV27	TRBD1	TRBJ1-5	CASSGTGLEPQHF	TGTGCCAGCAGTGGGACAGGGCTGGAGCCCCAGCATTTT
few	TRBV7-2	NA	TRBJ1-3	CASSSRRSSGNTIYF	TGTGCCAGCAGCAGTCGACGGAGCTCTGGAAACACCATATATTTT